Below, 27 T cell receptor beta chains from the same sample are listed, as sequenced in a study of technical replicates of blood from a handful of donors. Produced via immunoSEQ multiplex PCR; TCRdb's table is partial and in-frame only. The repertoire holds more than 65,000 clones, with around nine tenths as singletons. Sequencing used T cells isolated from PBMCs. The receptors here all came from a human donor in good health.

The rearrangement uses TRBV28 and TRBJ2-7, with TRBD2 matching 7 bases. The CDR3 has 12 amino acids. Germline CDR1 MDHEN, CDR2 SYDVKM. V gave up 6 bases and J gave up 6 bases; unmatched junction bases: 5. The CDR3 here is CASSGLGVEQYF. The CDR3 DNA reads TGTGCCAGCAGCGGACTAGGTGTCGAGCAGTACTTC.

The chain carries TRBV6-5 and TRBJ2-6; the D gene is possibly TRBD1 (5 bases). The CDR3 extends over 16 amino acids. Trimming pared 4 bases from V and 0 bases from J, leaving 10 bases between. Germline assignment: CDR1 MNHEY and CDR2 SVGAGI. CDR3 bases: TGTGCCAGCAGTTCCACCAGGGTCTCTGGGGCCAACGTCCTGACTTTC. It yields the protein CASSSTRVSGANVLTF.

The V and J genes are TRBV6-6 and TRBJ2-5, with 9 nucleotides matching TRBD2. V was pared by 7 bases and J by 4 bases, with 10 bases of the junction left unmatched. The CDR3 extends over 15 amino acids. Germline CDR1 and CDR2: MNHNY and SVGAGI (reference sequence). The CDR3 DNA reads as TGTGCCAGCATTAGCGGGAGAGAGGTAGGAGAGACCCAGTACTTC. It specifies CASISGREVGETQYF.

This clone was observed once. The CDR3 protein is CASSFSGRNYEQYF. CDR3 nucleotides: TGTGCCAGCAGTTTTTCGGGGAGGAACTACGAGCAGTACTTC. This chain joins TRBV28 and TRBJ2-7; weak D call: TRBD2 (6 bases). Germline V gives CDR1 MDHEN, CDR2 SYDVKM. V gave up 3 bases and J gave up 3 bases, with 12 bases separating them. The CDR3 consists of 14 residues. The variable domain in full, with the rest retrieved from reference TRBV28 and TRBJ2-7, is DVKVTQSSRYLVKRTGEKVFLECVQDMDHENMFWYRQDPGLGLRLIYFSYDVKMKEKGDIPEGYSVSREKKERFSLILESASTNQTSMYLCASSFSGRNYEQYFGPGTRLTVT.

This sequence joins TRBV21-1 and TRBJ1-5. TRBV21-1 is a known pseudogene. The CDR3 is made up of 15 amino acids. The DNA for the CDR3 is TGTGCCAGCAGCAACACGGTCTATAGCAATCAGCCCCAGCATTTT. It encodes CASSNTVYSNQPQHF.

The V and J genes are TRBV27 and TRBJ1-5; 7 positions agree with TRBD1. From germline, CDR1 is MNHEY and CDR2 SMNVEV (reference sequence). V was clipped by 6 bases and J by 3 bases; unmatched bases: 11. The CDR3 is made up of 16 amino acids. The CDR3 loop is CASSSIKDRDNQPQHF. CDR3 nucleotides: TGTGCCAGCAGCTCAATAAAAGACAGGGACAATCAGCCCCAGCATTTT.

Here the CDR3 DNA reads TGTGCCAGCAGCCCTCGGACTAGCGGGAGGGCCTATGCCCTCGAGCAGTACTTC. It specifies CASSPRTSGRAYALEQYF. V is TRBV7-4 and J is TRBJ2-7, with 15 bases that match TRBD2. The CDR3 loop spans 18 amino acids. Looked up from germline, CDR1 is SGHVT and CDR2 is SQSDAQ. V lost 5 bases to trimming and J lost 6 bases; unmatched junction nucleotides: 14.

The rearrangement links TRBV27 to TRBJ2-5, with 11 bases identical to TRBD2. The germline V gene has CDR1 MNHEY and CDR2 SMNVEV (reference sequence). V lost 3 bases to trimming and J lost 5 bases; unmatched junction nucleotides: 8. CDR3 length equals 16 residues. CDR3 sequence reads: CASSFSLAGVWETQYF. CDR3 bases: TGTGCCAGCAGTTTCTCACTAGCGGGAGTCTGGGAGACCCAGTACTTC.

V and J are TRBV6-5 and TRBJ2-7; D may be TRBD2 (6 bases). Germline V lookup: CDR1 MNHEY, CDR2 SVGAGI. Deletions cut 2 bases from V and 4 bases from J, with 12 bases between. The CDR3 spans 14 residues. The CDR3 sequence: CASSYAPGAYEQYF. In DNA, the CDR3 is TGTGCCAGCAGTTACGCTCCGGGAGCTTACGAGCAGTACTTC.

The chain joins TRBV6-5 to TRBJ1-2, with TRBD1 matching over 9 bases. Trimming cost V 6 bases and J 8 bases; bases outside gene matches: 4. In germline, CDR1 is MNHEY, CDR2 SVGAGI. CDR3 length: 12 residues. The CDR3 spells CASRQGAKGYTF. For the CDR3, the DNA is TGTGCCAGCAGACAGGGGGCGAAAGGCTACACCTTC.

The chain recombines TRBV29-1 with TRBJ1-1; D gene uncertain. V gave up 4 bases and J gave up 1 base, with 10 bases separating them. The CDR3 spans 13 residues. The V gene's germline CDR1 is SQVTM and CDR2 ANQGSEA. The CDR3 DNA sequence: TGCAGCGTTGCAGGCAGGCAGAACACTGAAGCTTTCTTT. It codes for CSVAGRQNTEAFF.

This clone was counted a few times. V gene TRBV7-9 combines with J gene TRBJ1-1, with unresolved D. From germline, CDR1 is SEHNR and CDR2 FQNEAQ (reference sequence). Deletions cut 6 bases from V and 4 bases from J, with 9 bases between. The CDR3 runs 12 residues. CDR3 sequence: CASRNSGTEAFF. The DNA for the CDR3 is TGTGCCAGCAGGAACAGCGGCACTGAAGCTTTCTTT.

The rearrangement links TRBV19 to TRBJ2-3; TRBD2 agrees at 13 bases. Germline CDR1 LNHDA, CDR2 SQIVND (reference sequence). V was clipped by 5 bases and J by 6 bases; unmatched bases: 14. This CDR3 region has 18 residues. CDR3 region: CASSLHPGLAGVDDTQYF. The CDR3, as DNA: TGTGCCAGTAGTCTCCACCCTGGACTAGCGGGAGTCGACGATACGCAGTATTTT.

The CDR3 loop is CAWSLGGGQFF. The CDR3 DNA follows: TGTGCCTGGAGTTTAGGTGGAGGGCAGTTCTTC. The chain links TRBV30 to TRBJ2-1; D possibly corresponds to TRBD2 (5 bases). Germline CDR1 and CDR2: GTSNPN and SVGIG (reference sequence). The V end was cut by 2 bases, the J end by 12 bases, with 11 bases between. The CDR3 contains 11 residues.

V gene TRBV9 combines with J gene TRBJ2-1; 8 bases fit TRBD1. The CDR3 totals 13 residues. V shed 3 bases, J shed 8 bases, and the junction held 4 bases outside the gene matches. Per the germline V gene, CDR1 is SGDLS and CDR2 is YYNGEE. For the CDR3, the DNA is TGTGCCAGCAGCGCCAGGGGGCAGGATGAGCAGTTCTTC. Encoded protein: CASSARGQDEQFF.

This clone was recorded only once. The chain combines TRBV2 with TRBJ2-7, with TRBD2 identical over 14 bases. CDR3 length: 15 amino acids. With V trimmed by 6 bases and J by 4 bases, 5 bases remained unmatched. Per germline, CDR1 SNHLY and CDR2 FYNNEI. CDR3 nucleotides: TGTGCCAGCAGGCCAGGACTAGCGGGAGGATACGAGCAGTACTTC. This gives the protein CASRPGLAGGYEQYF. Using reference TRBV2 and TRBJ2-7 for the parts outside the CDR3, the full variable domain is EPEVTQTPSHQVTQMGQEVILRCVPISNHLYFYWYRQILGQKVEFLVSFYNNEISEKSEIFDDQFSVERPDGSNFTLKIRSTKLEDSAMYFCASRPGLAGGYEQYFGPGTRLTVT.

The chain couples TRBV14 to TRBJ2-1; a possible D gene is TRBD2 (6 bases). The V end lost 0 bases, the J end lost 4 bases, and 22 bases lay between the germline ends. The CDR3 has 19 residues. CDR1 SGHDN and CDR2 FVKESK come from the germline V gene. The CDR3 is CASSQDQLIWRTIYNEQFF. The CDR3 region has the DNA TGTGCCAGCAGCCAAGATCAGTTAATATGGAGGACTATTTACAATGAGCAGTTCTTC.

The chain has TRBV2 and TRBJ1-2; D unresolved. The CDR3 has 13 residues. Germline V lookup: CDR1 SNHLY, CDR2 FYNNEI. Deletions cut 4 bases from V and 8 bases from J, with 14 bases between. The CDR3 DNA is TGTGCCAGCAGTGGAGGCGGCGCTTCGGGCTACACCTTC. It is translated as CASSGGGASGYTF.

The V call is TRBV2, the J call TRBJ1-2, with TRBD1 matching 7 bases. CDR1 SNHLY and CDR2 FYNNEI come from the germline V gene. The CDR3 spans 15 residues. Trimming took 5 bases from V and 1 from J; bases not matched to a gene: 7. CDR3 nucleotide sequence: TGTGCCAGCAGTTCCAACAGGGGCTTTAACTATGGCTACACCTTC. This sequence encodes CASSSNRGFNYGYTF.

This clone was seen a single time. V is TRBV6-1 and J is TRBJ2-1; TRBD2 might be the D (5 bases). Per the germline V gene, CDR1 is MNHNS and CDR2 is SASEGT. Trimming removed 6 bases at V and 4 bases at J, with 10 bases between. The CDR3 has 13 amino acids. Written as DNA, the CDR3 is TGTGCCAGCAGCCGTCCGGGGTACAATGAGCAGTTCTTC. Translated: CASSRPGYNEQFF.

The J gene is TRBJ2-3, the V gene TRBV10-3; 12 bases map to TRBD2. Germline CDR1 ENHRY, CDR2 SYGVKD. CDR3 length: 16 amino acids. Trimming at V came to 3 bases and at J to 1 base, leaving 2 bases not matched to a gene. Written as DNA, the CDR3 is TGTGCCATCAGTGACCGACTAGCGGGAGGCACAGATACGCAGTATTTT. It specifies CAISDRLAGGTDTQYF.

The V and J genes are TRBV2 and TRBJ2-5; TRBD1 might be the D (6 bases). This CDR3 region has 14 residues. Trimming removed 5 bases at V and 3 bases at J, with 13 bases between. Germline CDR1 SNHLY, CDR2 FYNNEI. In DNA, the CDR3 is TGTGCCAGCAGTCTGCTATCAGGGGAAGAGACCCAGTACTTC. Translated, it gives CASSLLSGEETQYF.

V is TRBV15 and J is TRBJ2-7, with TRBD1 as a possible D gene (5 bases). The V gene's germline CDR1 is LNHNV and CDR2 YYDKDF (reference sequence). Trimming pared 3 bases from V and 3 bases from J, leaving 15 bases between. The CDR3 consists of 15 residues. CDR3 loop: CATSSPPQGFYEQYF. CDR3 DNA sequence: TGTGCCACCAGCAGCCCTCCCCAGGGCTTCTACGAGCAGTACTTC.

This clone was counted between two and nine times. CDR3 coding DNA: TGTGCCAGCAGCTTAGCAGGGGGCGCAAATGGCTACACCTTC. It is translated as CASSLAGGANGYTF. The chain combines TRBV7-8 with TRBJ1-2; 7 bases match TRBD1. The CDR3 covers 14 residues. The V gene end was trimmed by 0 bases and the J gene end by 6 bases; junction bases not matched to a gene: 4. Looked up from germline, CDR1 is SGHVS and CDR2 is FQNEAQ.

J is TRBJ1-3 and V is TRBV4-3, with unresolved D. Trimming cost V 0 bases and J 2 bases, with 17 bases left between them. Germline V gene data show CDR1 as LGHNA and CDR2 as YSLEER. The CDR3 extends over 18 amino acids. CDR3 residues: CASSQDPVPGRAGNTIYF. The CDR3 DNA is TGCGCCAGCAGCCAAGATCCCGTACCCGGGCGGGCTGGAAACACCATATATTTT.

The chain recombines TRBV5-3 with TRBJ2-6; 9 positions agree with TRBD2. TRBV5-3 is sorted into the ORF group, with uncertain function. J gave up 0 bases and V 0 bases, and 7 bases lay outside the gene matches. This CDR3 contains 19 residues. This chain's CDR3 is CARSLGAGGINSGANVLTF. CDR3 sequence (DNA): TGTGCCAGAAGCTTGGGGGCGGGAGGGATTAACTCTGGGGCCAACGTCCTGACTTTC.

This chain uses TRBV28 with TRBJ1-1, with a possible D match to TRBD1 (5 bases). Germline V CDR1 and CDR2: MDHEN, SYDVKM. Trimming took off 7 bases at V and 7 bases at J, with 10 bases between the two ends. This CDR3 has 11 amino acids. CDR3 DNA: TGTGCCAGCACCATAGGGGTTGAAGCTTTCTTT. Amino acid sequence: CASTIGVEAFF.